This T cell receptor beta chain was documented in a study of shared clonotypes between healthy human individuals. Overall study results and limits: There were few donors, and this limited the genetic and exposure-history diversity represented. The study found lower generation probabilities in non-shared clonotypes than in those shared by all four donors.

The V gene's germline CDR1 is SQVTM and CDR2 ANQGSEA. This CDR3 is built from 12 residues. The protocol was immunoSEQ multiplex PCR, while the TCRdb copy is restricted to in-frame clones and leaves out a portion. The sample includes about 670,000 clones, 72% of them seen just once. The authors divided CD4+ cells into CD45RA+ naive and CD45RA-negative memory subsets. For this clone: The antigen remains unidentified.

Sequenced material: memory CD4+ T cells sorted from blood. Subset: CD45RA-negative fraction. This rearrangement joins TRBV29-1 to TRBJ2-5, with D possibly being TRBD1 (5 bases). The J call may be faulty, since TRBJ2-7 better matches the DNA end. This receptor was obtained from a woman in her thirties in good health. The CDR3 protein is CSALRQGYEQYF. In DNA form, the CDR3 reads TGCAGCGCTCTCCGGCAGGGATACGAGCAGTACTTC.